One sample yielded the 20 T cell receptor beta chains listed below, sequenced in a study of T cells expressing NK-cell markers. No DNA is given; TCRdb re-called the 5' RACE reads and lists each CDR3 protein once. The sample has approximately 150,000 distinct CDR3 sequences. The sequenced material came from blood T cells: a sorted CD56 or NKG2C T cell subset, CD4+ or CD8+ T cells, or bulk PBMC T cells (not recorded which). These receptors came from a woman between 18 and 70 years old in good health.

V usage is TRBV20-1 and J usage is TRBJ2-7; checking the TCRdb D call of TRBD1 is not possible without DNA. This CDR3 spans 15 amino acids. Germline loops: CDR1 DFQATT, CDR2 SNEGSKA (reference sequence). The CDR3 protein is CSARDRDRNSYEQYF.

This chain connects TRBV25-1 to TRBJ2-7; the TCRdb call, TRBD2, lacks DNA for checking. The CDR3 covers 15 residues. In germline, CDR1 is MGHDK, CDR2 SYGVNS. The CDR3 loop reads CASSEAGGPSYEQYF.

The rearrangement links TRBV11-2 to TRBJ1-1. CDR3 length: 12 residues. The germline CDR1 and CDR2 sequences are SGHAT and FQNNGV. The chain's CDR3 is CASSFDRTEAFF.

The V and J genes are TRBV7-2 and TRBJ1-2; TCRdb picks TRBD1, but there is no DNA to check that call. This CDR3 contains 14 residues. Per germline, CDR1 SGHTA and CDR2 FQGNSA. The CDR3 protein is CASSQAPHIYGYTF. The full variable domain, in which reference TRBV7-2 and TRBJ1-2 provide the parts outside the CDR3, is GAGVSQSPSNKVTEKGKDVELRCDPISGHTALYWYRQSLGQGLEFLIYFQGNSAPDKSGLPSDRFSAERTGGSVSTLTIQRTQQEDSAVYLCASSQAPHIYGYTFGSGTRLTVV.

The V gene is TRBV5-1, the J gene TRBJ2-5; the TCRdb call, TRBD2, lacks DNA for checking. Per germline, CDR1 SGHRS and CDR2 YFSETQ. The CDR3 covers 19 residues. CDR3 sequence reads: CATQPATGLAGLLGETQYF.

The chain recombines TRBV5-1 with TRBJ2-1; the D gene TCRdb calls, TRBD2, cannot be checked with no DNA. The CDR3 runs 15 residues. Germline V lookup: CDR1 SGHRS, CDR2 YFSETQ. CDR3 sequence reads: CASSLAGRESDEQFF.

The V gene is TRBV6-1, the J gene TRBJ2-7; TCRdb lists TRBD2, though no DNA is available to test this call. Germline CDR1 MNHNS, CDR2 SASEGT. The CDR3 is 15 residues long. The CDR3 sequence is CASSAPSGGSYEQYF.

The chain is built from TRBV20-1 and TRBJ1-3. Germline CDR1 reads DFQATT; CDR2 reads SNEGSKA (reference sequence). The CDR3 is 14 amino acids. CDR3 loop: CSASYARRGNTIYF.

This chain uses TRBV12-3 or TRBV12-4 with TRBJ1-1. The CDR3 is 13 residues long. This CDR3 reads CASSSLMNTEAFF.

The chain joins TRBV9 to TRBJ1-1. This CDR3 region has 12 residues. Germline assignment: CDR1 SGDLS and CDR2 YYNGEE. The CDR3 sequence is CASSVEGREAFF.

The chain couples TRBV5-6 to TRBJ2-7; TCRdb returns TRBD1, unconfirmable since there is no DNA. CDR1 is SGHDT, CDR2 YYEEEE, per germline. The CDR3 sequence is 15 residues long. This CDR3 is CASSADRVGAYEQYF.

CDR3 amino acids: CATSDPGQGTDTQYF. The chain employs TRBV24-1 and TRBJ2-3; the TRBD1 assignment by TCRdb is unverifiable without DNA. The CDR3 length is 15 residues. Germline V gene sequence: CDR1 KGHDR, CDR2 SFDVKD.

The rearrangement uses TRBV3-1 and TRBJ2-6; TCRdb's D gene call, TRBD1, goes unchecked for lack of DNA. Germline assignment: CDR1 LGHDT and CDR2 YNNKEL (reference sequence). The CDR3 totals 15 residues. The CDR3: CASSQGDRRANVLTF.

The V and J genes are TRBV7-9 and TRBJ2-1. CDR1 SEHNR and CDR2 FQNEAQ come from the germline V gene (reference sequence). The CDR3 has 13 amino acids. The CDR3 here is CASSLPTYNEQFF.

This chain joins TRBV7-2 and TRBJ2-7; absent DNA, TCRdb's TRBD1 call cannot be checked. The CDR3 spans 15 residues. From germline, CDR1 is SGHTA and CDR2 FQGNSA. CDR3 residues: CASSARGTANYEQYF.

CDR3 sequence reads: CASSPRTSGAPSYEQYF. The chain joins TRBV5-1 to TRBJ2-7; TCRdb proposes TRBD2, but this gene call is untestable without DNA. Germline V lookup: CDR1 SGHRS, CDR2 YFSETQ. The CDR3 runs to 17 residues.

This rearrangement joins TRBV20-1 to TRBJ2-4; the TCRdb D gene call, TRBD1, has no DNA to confirm it. Germline CDR1 and CDR2: DFQATT and SNEGSKA (reference sequence). The CDR3 totals 13 residues. CDR3 region: CSCGGATKNIQYF.

This chain uses TRBV5-6 with TRBJ1-1. From germline, CDR1 is SGHDT and CDR2 YYEEEE. The CDR3 loop spans 13 amino acids. CDR3 sequence reads: CASSLIGNTEAFF.

V gene TRBV20-1 combines with J gene TRBJ2-3; TCRdb designates TRBD2, a call that cannot be tested without DNA. The CDR3 is 14 residues long. In germline, CDR1 is DFQATT, CDR2 SNEGSKA (reference sequence). CDR3 residues: CSAISGRVTDTQYF.

The V call is TRBV12-3 or TRBV12-4, the J call TRBJ2-6; absent DNA, TCRdb's TRBD1 call cannot be checked. The CDR3 runs to 17 residues. The chain's CDR3 is CASGWGTGFPGANVLTF.